These 15 T cell receptor beta chains were sequenced from one sample in a study of Tregs in tolerant kidney transplant recipients. Libraries were prepared by immunoSEQ multiplex PCR; TCRdb keeps only in-frame clonotypes and omits some of them. This repertoire shows about 110,000 clones, 90% found once; its top ten account for 0.34%. The specimen comprised CD4+ T cells from blood, sampled before the transplant. These receptors came from a human donor who received a combined kidney and bone marrow transplant.

This chain joins TRBV5-4 and TRBJ2-7, with 7 positions matching TRBD1. The CDR3 runs 15 residues. Trimming cost V 3 bases and J 0 bases; bases outside gene matches: 6. Germline CDR1 SGHNT, CDR2 YYREEE (reference sequence). CDR3 in DNA: TGTGCCAGCAGCTCCGCGACAGGGAGCTCCTACGAGCAGTACTTC. Translating gives CASSSATGSSYEQYF.

The chain combines TRBV7-2 with TRBJ2-7, with 13 positions matching TRBD2. This CDR3 has 14 residues. The ends lost 6 bases at V and 7 bases at J; junction bases unmatched: 6. Germline V lookup: CDR1 SGHTA, CDR2 FQGNSA. CDR3 nucleotides: TGTGCCAGCAGTCGACTAGCGGGAGGTTATGAGCAGTACTTC. Amino acid sequence: CASSRLAGGYEQYF.

The chain carries TRBV6-6 and TRBJ2-3, with 8 nucleotides matching TRBD1. The CDR3 spans 14 residues. Per the germline V gene, CDR1 is MNHNY and CDR2 is SVGAGI (reference sequence). J gave up 2 bases and V 4 bases, and 2 bases lay outside the gene matches. The CDR3 reads CASSLGQVTDTQYF. CDR3 in DNA: TGTGCCAGCAGTTTGGGACAGGTCACAGATACGCAGTATTTT.

V usage is TRBV19 and J usage is TRBJ1-4; the D is unclear. Germline V CDR1 and CDR2: LNHDA, SQIVND (reference sequence). Trimming took 4 bases from V and 2 from J, leaving 14 bases between them. This CDR3 has 16 amino acids. CDR3 nucleotides: TGTGCCAGTAGTAAGGGAGGTGTGGCGACTAATGAAAAACTGTTTTTT. Translation gives CASSKGGVATNEKLFF.

The V gene is TRBV19, the J gene TRBJ1-2, with 10 bases identical to TRBD1. The germline CDR1 and CDR2 sequences are LNHDA and SQIVND (reference sequence). The CDR3 covers 13 residues. Losses at the gene ends were 4 bases for V and 8 bases for J; bases not matched to a gene: 4. CDR3 sequence: CASSTGTGEGYTF. The CDR3 DNA sequence: TGTGCCAGTAGTACGGGGACAGGGGAGGGCTACACCTTC.

This clone showed up just once. This rearrangement joins TRBV5-1 to TRBJ2-7; 15 bases align to TRBD2. The CDR3 runs to 17 residues. From germline, CDR1 is SGHRS and CDR2 YFSETQ. V shed 4 bases, J shed 0 bases, and the junction held 5 bases outside the gene matches. CDR3 residues: CASSPGLAGGYSYEQYF. The CDR3, as DNA: TGCGCCAGCAGCCCAGGACTAGCGGGGGGGTACTCCTACGAGCAGTACTTC.

The chain combines TRBV30 with TRBJ2-1; D may be TRBD1 (5 bases). Germline CDR1 and CDR2: GTSNPN and SVGIG (reference sequence). Trimming took 4 bases from V and 5 from J, leaving 18 bases between them. This CDR3 is 15 amino acids long. The CDR3 region is CAWIGPRAGDNEQFF. CDR3 nucleotides: TGTGCCTGGATCGGACCCAGGGCCGGCGACAATGAGCAGTTCTTC.

CDR3 residues: CASSSFLGQGLYGYTF. DNA for the CDR3: TGTGCCAGCAGTTCCTTTTTGGGACAGGGGCTCTATGGCTACACCTTC. V is TRBV6-5 and J is TRBJ1-2; 10 nucleotides align to TRBD1. The CDR3 has 16 amino acids. Germline assignment: CDR1 MNHEY and CDR2 SVGAGI. V was pared by 4 bases and J by 4 bases, with 9 bases of the junction left unmatched.

The rearrangement joins TRBV19 to TRBJ1-1; D unresolved. The ends were cut back, 9 bases at V and 1 base at J, with 15 bases in the middle. The CDR3 runs to 14 residues. Germline values: CDR1 LNHDA, CDR2 SQIVND (reference sequence). The CDR3 region has the DNA TGTGCCAGCCGCCAAGGCACTAAGAACACTGAAGCTTTCTTT. Its translation: CASRQGTKNTEAFF.

The chain links TRBV2 to TRBJ1-1; 12 nucleotides match TRBD1. J gave up 10 bases and V 6 bases, and 6 bases lay outside the gene matches. This CDR3 spans 13 amino acids. The germline gives CDR1 SNHLY, CDR2 FYNNEI. The CDR3 loop reads CASSLRDRGLAFF. The CDR3 nucleotides read TGTGCCAGCAGCCTGCGGGACAGGGGGCTAGCTTTCTTT.

The genes are TRBV5-1 and TRBJ2-7, with D uncertain. Trimming left V 5 bases short and J 2 bases short, with 23 bases between. This CDR3 contains 17 residues. Germline V gene sequence: CDR1 SGHRS, CDR2 YFSETQ. The CDR3 sequence: CASSYQLSDSFPYEQYF. CDR3 sequence (DNA): TGCGCCAGCAGTTATCAACTTTCCGACTCCTTCCCCTACGAGCAGTACTTC.

This chain joins TRBV18 and TRBJ2-7, with D hard to call. Trimming cost V 6 bases and J 2 bases, with 14 bases left between them. The CDR3 has 14 residues. In germline, CDR1 is KGHSH, CDR2 LQKENI. The CDR3 spells CASSPGLDAYEQYF. CDR3 bases: TGTGCCAGCTCTCCAGGTCTAGACGCCTACGAGCAGTACTTC.

The chain combines TRBV11-3 with TRBJ2-2; 10 positions agree with TRBD1. The V segment lost 5 bases and the J segment 6 bases; nucleotides outside the gene matches: 15. Germline CDR1 reads SGHNT; CDR2 reads YENEEA. This CDR3 has 18 residues. CDR3 bases: TGTGCCAGCAGCCCTGGGAGGACAGGGGGTAATTGGGCCGGGGAGCTGTTTTTT. Protein: CASSPGRTGGNWAGELFF. Using reference TRBV11-3 and TRBJ2-2 for the parts outside the CDR3, the full variable domain is EAGVVQSPRYKIIEKKQPVAFWCNPISGHNTLYWYLQNLGQGPELLIRYENEEAVDDSQLPKDRFSAERLKGVDSTLKIQPAELGDSAVYLCASSPGRTGGNWAGELFFGEGSRLTVL.

The chain links TRBV2 to TRBJ2-2; possibly TRBD1 for D (5 bases). The CDR3 totals 14 residues. The germline CDR1 and CDR2 sequences are SNHLY and FYNNEI. V dropped 8 bases and J dropped 0 bases, with 10 bases sitting between them. CDR3 sequence reads: CASLQATNTGELFF. The DNA for the CDR3 is TGTGCCAGCTTACAGGCAACGAACACCGGGGAGCTGTTTTTT.

The table lists this clone with a count of one. V is TRBV19 and J is TRBJ1-4; 9 bases map to TRBD1. The CDR3 runs 15 residues. In germline, CDR1 is LNHDA, CDR2 SQIVND (reference sequence). Unmatched junction bases numbered 5, after V lost 5 bases and J lost 4 bases. As DNA, the CDR3 is TGTGCCAGTAGTCCGGGACAGGGTCTTAATGAAAAACTGTTTTTT. Translated, it gives CASSPGQGLNEKLFF. Together with reference TRBV19 and TRBJ1-4, the CDR3 gives the full variable domain: DGGITQSPKYLFRKEGQNVTLSCEQNLNHDAMYWYRQDPGQGLRLIYYSQIVNDFQKGDIAEGYSVSREKKESFPLTVTSAQKNPTAFYLCASSPGQGLNEKLFFGSGTQLSVL.